The subject of this entry is one T cell receptor (beta chain). The antigen is unknown. Repertoires were generated with immunoSEQ multiplex PCR, while TCRdb's copy carries only in-frame clones and drops some. The sample has 10,000 to 15,000 clones; roughly 53% are singletons. The CDR3 runs 13 residues. Germline V gives CDR1 ENHRY, CDR2 SYGVKD. V shed 8 bases and J shed 0 bases, with 11 bases lying between them. This specimen belongs to a study of T cell clonotyping in hematopoietic cell transplantation. Findings and caveats of the study: Recipient TCR diversity dropped after transplant; expanded clonotypes rose from day 30 to 180. Cells were unsorted, so CD4 and CD8 contributions were not separated.

The sample was peripheral blood mononuclear cells. The chain recombines TRBV10-3 with TRBJ2-7; D may be TRBD1 (6 bases). This receptor was identified in a man aged 50-60 years in good health. Some clones in this sample may be carry-over from other donors' samples. The CDR3: CAIGADSSYEQYF. For the CDR3, the DNA is TGTGCCATCGGGGCGGACAGCTCCTACGAGCAGTACTTC.